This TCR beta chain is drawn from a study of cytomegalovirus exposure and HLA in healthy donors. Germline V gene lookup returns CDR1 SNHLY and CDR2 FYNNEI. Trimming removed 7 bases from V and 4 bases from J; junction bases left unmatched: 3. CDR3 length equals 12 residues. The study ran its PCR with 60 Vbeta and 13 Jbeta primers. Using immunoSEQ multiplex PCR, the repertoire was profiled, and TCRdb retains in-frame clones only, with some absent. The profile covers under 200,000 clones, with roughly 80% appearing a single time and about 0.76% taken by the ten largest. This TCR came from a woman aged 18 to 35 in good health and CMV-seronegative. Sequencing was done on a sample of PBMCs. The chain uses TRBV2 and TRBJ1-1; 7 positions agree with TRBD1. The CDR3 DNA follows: TGTGCCAGCAATGCAGGGGGCACTGAAGCTTTCTTT. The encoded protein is CASNAGGTEAFF.